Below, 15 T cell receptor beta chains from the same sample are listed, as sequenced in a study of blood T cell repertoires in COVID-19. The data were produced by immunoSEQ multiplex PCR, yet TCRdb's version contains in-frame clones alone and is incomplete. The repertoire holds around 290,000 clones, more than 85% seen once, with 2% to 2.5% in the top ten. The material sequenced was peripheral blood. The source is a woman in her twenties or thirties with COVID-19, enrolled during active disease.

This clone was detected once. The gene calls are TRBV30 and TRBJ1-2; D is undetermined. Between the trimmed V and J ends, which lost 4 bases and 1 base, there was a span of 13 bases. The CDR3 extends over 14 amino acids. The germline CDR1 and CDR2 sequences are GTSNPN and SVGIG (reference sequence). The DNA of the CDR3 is TGTGCCTGGACCCGGGAAGTGGGTAACTATGGCTACACCTTC. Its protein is CAWTREVGNYGYTF.

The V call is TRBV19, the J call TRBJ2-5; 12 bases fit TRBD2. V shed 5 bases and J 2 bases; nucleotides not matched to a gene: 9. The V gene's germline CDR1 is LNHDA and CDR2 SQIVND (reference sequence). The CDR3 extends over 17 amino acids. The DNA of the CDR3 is TGTGCCAGTAGTCCGGGACTAGCGGGTATCTCACAAGAGACCCAGTACTTC. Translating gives CASSPGLAGISQETQYF. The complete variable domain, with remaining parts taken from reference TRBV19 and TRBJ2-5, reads DGGITQSPKYLFRKEGQNVTLSCEQNLNHDAMYWYRQDPGQGLRLIYYSQIVNDFQKGDIAEGYSVSREKKESFPLTVTSAQKNPTAFYLCASSPGLAGISQETQYFGPGTRLLVL.

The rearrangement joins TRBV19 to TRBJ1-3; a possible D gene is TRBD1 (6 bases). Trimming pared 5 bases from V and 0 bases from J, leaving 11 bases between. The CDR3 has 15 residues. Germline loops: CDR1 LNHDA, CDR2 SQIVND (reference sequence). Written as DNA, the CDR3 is TGTGCCAGTAGTGGACAGTTTGACTCTGGAAACACCATATATTTT. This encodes CASSGQFDSGNTIYF.

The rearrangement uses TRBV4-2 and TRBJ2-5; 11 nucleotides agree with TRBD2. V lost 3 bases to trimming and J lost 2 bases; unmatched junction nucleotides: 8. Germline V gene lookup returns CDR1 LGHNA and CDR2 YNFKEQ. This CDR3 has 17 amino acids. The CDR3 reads CASSQGTSGRSQETQYF. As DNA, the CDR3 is TGTGCCAGCAGCCAGGGCACTAGCGGGAGAAGTCAAGAGACCCAGTACTTC.

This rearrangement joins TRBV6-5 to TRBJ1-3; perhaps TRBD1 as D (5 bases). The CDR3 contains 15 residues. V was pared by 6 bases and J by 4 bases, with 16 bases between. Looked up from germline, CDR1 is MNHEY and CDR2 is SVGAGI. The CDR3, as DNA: TGTGCCAGCAGCTCGCGGGGGGGAGAGGGAAACACCATATATTTT. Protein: CASSSRGGEGNTIYF.

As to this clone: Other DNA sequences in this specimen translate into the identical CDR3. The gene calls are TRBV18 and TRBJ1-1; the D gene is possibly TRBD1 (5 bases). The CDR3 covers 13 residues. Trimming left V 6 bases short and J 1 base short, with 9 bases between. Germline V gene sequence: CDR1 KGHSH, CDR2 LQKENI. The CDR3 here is CASSRTGNTEAFF. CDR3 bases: TGTGCCAGCTCCCGAACAGGGAACACTGAAGCTTTCTTT.

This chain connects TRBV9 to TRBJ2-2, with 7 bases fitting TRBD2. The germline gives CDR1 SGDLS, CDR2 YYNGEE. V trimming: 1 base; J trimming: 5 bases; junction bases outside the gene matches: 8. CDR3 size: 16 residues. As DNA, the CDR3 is TGTGCCAGCAGCGTATCTGCGGGAGCCGTTACCGGGGAGCTGTTTTTT. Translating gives CASSVSAGAVTGELFF.

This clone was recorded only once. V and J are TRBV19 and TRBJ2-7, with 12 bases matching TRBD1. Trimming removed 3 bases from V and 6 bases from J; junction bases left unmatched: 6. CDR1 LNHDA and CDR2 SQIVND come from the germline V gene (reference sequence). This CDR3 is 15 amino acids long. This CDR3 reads CASSIGDRGPGEQYF. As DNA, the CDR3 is TGTGCCAGTAGTATCGGGGACAGGGGGCCCGGCGAGCAGTACTTC.

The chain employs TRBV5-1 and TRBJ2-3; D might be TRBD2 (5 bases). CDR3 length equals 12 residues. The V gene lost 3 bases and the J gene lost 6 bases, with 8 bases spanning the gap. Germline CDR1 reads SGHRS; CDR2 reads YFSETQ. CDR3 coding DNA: TGCGCCAGCAGCTCAACTAGGGATACGCAGTATTTT. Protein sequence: CASSSTRDTQYF.

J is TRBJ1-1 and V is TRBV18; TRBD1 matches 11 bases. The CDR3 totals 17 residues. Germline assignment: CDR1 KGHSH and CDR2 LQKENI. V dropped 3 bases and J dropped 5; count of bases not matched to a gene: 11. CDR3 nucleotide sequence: TGTGCCAGCTCACCCTTAGGACAGGGGGCGTTTGCGACTGAAGCTTTCTTT. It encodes CASSPLGQGAFATEAFF.

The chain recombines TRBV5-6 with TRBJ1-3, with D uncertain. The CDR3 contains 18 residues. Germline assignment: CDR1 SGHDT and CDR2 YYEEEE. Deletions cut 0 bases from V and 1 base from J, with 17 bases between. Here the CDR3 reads CASSLAGRGFTSGNTIYF. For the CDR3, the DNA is TGTGCCAGCAGCTTGGCCGGGCGCGGGTTCACTTCTGGAAACACCATATATTTT.

CDR3 protein: CASSLSQENYGYTF. CDR3 nucleotides: TGTGCCAGCAGTTTATCTCAGGAAAACTATGGCTACACCTTC. This chain links TRBV28 with TRBJ1-2; D is ambiguous. The CDR3 loop spans 14 amino acids. Germline CDR1 and CDR2: MDHEN and SYDVKM. V was shortened by 1 base and J by 2 bases, with 8 bases between the two germline ends.

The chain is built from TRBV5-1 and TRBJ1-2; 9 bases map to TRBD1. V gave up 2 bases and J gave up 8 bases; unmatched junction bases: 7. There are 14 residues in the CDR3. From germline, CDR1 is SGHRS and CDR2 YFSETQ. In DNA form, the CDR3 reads TGCGCCAGCAGCTTAGGGGACAGGGTAACCGGCTACACCTTC. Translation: CASSLGDRVTGYTF.

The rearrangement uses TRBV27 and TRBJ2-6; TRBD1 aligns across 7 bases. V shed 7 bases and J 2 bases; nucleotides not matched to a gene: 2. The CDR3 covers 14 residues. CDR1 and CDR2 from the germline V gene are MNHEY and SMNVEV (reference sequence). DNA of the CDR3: TGTGCCAGCAAAAGGGGGCCTGGGGCCAACGTCCTGACTTTC. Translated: CASKRGPGANVLTF.

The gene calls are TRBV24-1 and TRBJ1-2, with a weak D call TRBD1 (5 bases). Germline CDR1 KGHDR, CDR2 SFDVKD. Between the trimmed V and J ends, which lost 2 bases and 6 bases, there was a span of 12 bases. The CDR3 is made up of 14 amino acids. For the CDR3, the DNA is TGTGCCACCAGTGATTCCCCAGGGTCTGATGGCTACACCTTC. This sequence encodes CATSDSPGSDGYTF.